This entry is about one T cell receptor beta chain. With 5 bases clipped from V and 5 bases from J, the junction kept 14 bases outside the gene matches. The germline V gene has CDR1 SNHLY and CDR2 FYNNEI. The CDR3 extends over 16 amino acids. This entry comes from a study of cytomegalovirus exposure and HLA in healthy donors. PCR amplification relied on 60 Vbeta primers (plus 13 Jbeta primers). TCRdb keeps only in-frame clones here, not all; method: immunoSEQ multiplex PCR. The sample shows some 97,000 clones, around 80% of them seen only once. The sequenced sample was PBMCs. The gene calls are TRBV2 and TRBJ1-2; 7 bases fit TRBD1. This receptor was taken from a female donor in good health and CMV-seropositive. For the CDR3, the DNA is TGTGCCAGCAGTCCCAACGCTCTACGGGACAGTTATGGCTACACCTTC. Encoded protein: CASSPNALRDSYGYTF.